The entry below describes one T cell receptor (beta chain). What it recognizes is unknown. These data originate in a study of cytomegalovirus exposure and HLA in healthy donors. CDR1 and CDR2 (germline): SGHDT, YYEEEE. The CDR3 is 13 amino acids. V lost 4 bases, J lost 2 bases, and 10 bases lay in between. Primers: 60 Vbeta forward and 13 Jbeta reverse. TCRdb keeps only in-frame clones here, not all; method: immunoSEQ multiplex PCR. There are about 120,000 clones in the sample; 75% to 90% occur only once, and about 1.8% lies in the top ten. Findings and caveats of the study: Compared with the roughly 700-donor mean, an Asian-associated ancestry cluster reportedly had fewer N-insertions, according to a later analysis. In an earlier analysis, in fewer than 700 donors, most V segments appeared productive either ~90% or ~30% of the time. Testing in vitro showed a few CMV-associated chains specific for CMV antigens.

The material sequenced was PBMCs. The rearrangement uses TRBV5-6 and TRBJ2-7, with D possibly matching TRBD1 (7 bases). The receptor was derived from a middle-aged man in good health and CMV-seronegative. The CDR3 nucleotides read TGTGCCAGCAGCCCAGGGGGGACCTACGAGCAGTACTTC. Translation gives CASSPGGTYEQYF.